This is a list of T cell receptor beta chains from one sample in a study of shared clonotypes between healthy human individuals. The repertoire was sequenced with immunoSEQ multiplex PCR; TCRdb's copy has only in-frame clones and lacks some. The table lists about 2.1 million clones, around 93% of them singletons. Source material: naive CD8+ T cells from PBMCs. The receptors were sampled from a man younger than 30 in good health. Some clones in this sample may be carry-over from other donors' samples. Each CDR3 is given with its conserved first and last residue. D genes are given only for firm matches. Some rows mark clone size as missing; the rest say once, few, many or name a class of expanded clone.

DNA: TGCGCCAGCAGTGAGGAGAGTCTGGGAAGAGAGACCCAGTACTTC
CDR3: CASSEESLGRETQYF
V: TRBV10-2
J: TRBJ2-5
size: NA
D: NA

DNA: TGTGCCAGCAGCCCATCCTGGACTAGCGTGTTCAATGAGCAGTTCTTC
CDR3: CASSPSWTSVFNEQFF
V: TRBV9
J: TRBJ2-1
size: NA
D: TRBD2

DNA: TGTGCCAGCGGGACCAGCTACGAGCAGTACTTC
CDR3: CASGTSYEQYF
V: TRBV6-1
J: TRBJ2-7
size: NA
D: NA

DNA: TGCAGCGTTGGCAGCGCGAACACCGGGGAGCTGTTTTTT
CDR3: CSVGSANTGELFF
V: TRBV29-1
J: TRBJ2-2
size: once
D: NA

DNA: TGTGCCTGGAGTGTACTTCAGATTGGAAACACCATATATTTT
CDR3: CAWSVLQIGNTIYF
V: TRBV30
J: TRBJ1-3
size: NA
D: NA

DNA: TGTGCCAGCAGTTCCCATTGGACACCCTCTGGAAACACCATATATTTT
CDR3: CASSSHWTPSGNTIYF
V: TRBV6-6
J: TRBJ1-3
size: once
D: NA

DNA: TGTGCCAGCTCACCCTCCGGGACAAAAGAGACCCAGTACTTC
CDR3: CASSPSGTKETQYF
V: TRBV18
J: TRBJ2-5
size: NA
D: NA

DNA: TGTGCCAGCTCACCACCGGGACAGGTCCCCGGGGAGCAGTACTTC
CDR3: CASSPPGQVPGEQYF
V: TRBV18
J: TRBJ2-7
size: NA
D: TRBD1

DNA: TGTGCCAGCACCTCCTGGGGTGGAGGGGAAGCTTTCTTT
CDR3: CASTSWGGGEAFF
V: TRBV13
J: TRBJ1-1
size: NA
D: NA

DNA: TGTGCCAGCACCCGGGACAGGGATAGCAATCAGCCCCAGCATTTT
CDR3: CASTRDRDSNQPQHF
V: TRBV28
J: TRBJ1-5
size: NA
D: TRBD1

DNA: TGTGCCTGGAGTGGGACAGGAAGGGGGACGATTAATGAAAAACTGTTTTTT
CDR3: CAWSGTGRGTINEKLFF
V: TRBV30
J: TRBJ1-4
size: NA
D: TRBD1

DNA: TGTGCCAGCTTTTGCCGGGGAACGACCCCAACTAGCACAGATACGCAGTATTTT
CDR3: CASFCRGTTPTSTDTQYF
V: TRBV19
J: TRBJ2-3
size: NA
D: NA

DNA: TGTGCCAGCAGTCCTATTAGTGGAGCCTACGAGCAGTACTTC
CDR3: CASSPISGAYEQYF
V: TRBV6-5
J: TRBJ2-7
size: NA
D: NA

DNA: TGTGCCAGCAAGGGGGCGGCGGGTCTGAACACTGAAGCTTTCTTT
CDR3: CASKGAAGLNTEAFF
V: TRBV7-6
J: TRBJ1-1
size: few
D: TRBD1

DNA: TGTGCCAGTAGTATGGGGGGGCTTATGAACACTGAAGCTTTCTTT
CDR3: CASSMGGLMNTEAFF
V: TRBV19
J: TRBJ1-1
size: NA
D: NA

DNA: TGTGCCAGCAGCTTACGTGGACTCCCCGACACAGATACGCAGTATTTT
CDR3: CASSLRGLPDTDTQYF
V: TRBV7-8
J: TRBJ2-3
size: NA
D: NA

DNA: TGTGCCAGTAGTACCTTGCGGGAGGGAATTTACAATGAGCAGTTCTTC
CDR3: CASSTLREGIYNEQFF
V: TRBV19
J: TRBJ2-1
size: NA
D: TRBD2

DNA: TGTGCCAGCGGTTATCCAAGTCAGCCCCAGCATTTT
CDR3: CASGYPSQPQHF
V: TRBV6-1
J: TRBJ1-5
size: NA
D: NA

DNA: TGTGCCAGCAGTTTAAGGAGCAACTATGGCTACACCTTC
CDR3: CASSLRSNYGYTF
V: TRBV27
J: TRBJ1-2
size: NA
D: NA

DNA: TGTGCCAGCAGTTACACTAGCGGGAGGGCCTACGAGCAGTACTTC
CDR3: CASSYTSGRAYEQYF
V: TRBV27
J: TRBJ2-7
size: NA
D: TRBD2

DNA: TGTGCCAGCAGCTCTAATAGGGGCTACGGCCCAGAGACCCAGTACTTC
CDR3: CASSSNRGYGPETQYF
V: TRBV7-9
J: TRBJ2-5
size: NA
D: NA

DNA: TGTGCCAGCAGCGTAGGGCAGCAGAACACTGAAGCTTTCTTT
CDR3: CASSVGQQNTEAFF
V: TRBV9
J: TRBJ1-1
size: NA
D: NA

DNA: TGTGCCAGCACCCCAACTGCTAACCCATCCTACGAGCAGTACTTC
CDR3: CASTPTANPSYEQYF
V: TRBV6-1
J: TRBJ2-7
size: NA
D: NA

DNA: TGTGCCATCGCCTCAGCCTACACTGAAGCTTTCTTT
CDR3: CAIASAYTEAFF
V: TRBV10-3
J: TRBJ1-1
size: NA
D: NA

DNA: TGTGCCAGCAGTGAGATTAGTGTACAAGAGACCCAGTACTTC
CDR3: CASSEISVQETQYF
V: TRBV2
J: TRBJ2-5
size: NA
D: NA

DNA: TGCAGCGTTGAATGGGGGCCGGGCACTGAAGCTTTCTTT
CDR3: CSVEWGPGTEAFF
V: TRBV29-1
J: TRBJ1-1
size: once
D: NA

DNA: TGTGCCAGCAGCTGGGGGGACTCCTACGAGCAGTACTTC
CDR3: CASSWGDSYEQYF
V: TRBV13
J: TRBJ2-7
size: NA
D: NA

DNA: TGTGCCAGCTCAAGTCGCGGGAGGGGACCTAAGGATGAGCAGTTCTTC
CDR3: CASSSRGRGPKDEQFF
V: TRBV13
J: TRBJ2-1
size: NA
D: TRBD2